This T cell receptor (beta chain) originates from a study of blood T cell repertoires in COVID-19. Study overall: T cells, B-cell-depleted T cells, or PBMCs provided the cDNA or gDNA that served as material.

Some clones are missing from TCRdb's copy, which holds only in-frame ones; the method was immunoSEQ multiplex PCR. This sample yields 75,000 to 100,000 clones, of which about 80% are seen a single time; about 24% belongs to the top ten. Input material: peripheral blood. The sequence was obtained from a man in his 70s with acute or convalescent COVID-19.

The CDR3: CASSLYTGGGQPQHF. CDR3 bases: TGTGCCAGCAGTCTGTATACAGGGGGCGGTCAGCCCCAGCATTTT. The rearrangement links TRBV28 to TRBJ1-5, with 9 bases that match TRBD1. The CDR3 loop spans 15 amino acids. CDR1 MDHEN and CDR2 SYDVKM come from the germline V gene. J gave up 6 bases and V 5 bases, and 8 bases lay outside the gene matches.